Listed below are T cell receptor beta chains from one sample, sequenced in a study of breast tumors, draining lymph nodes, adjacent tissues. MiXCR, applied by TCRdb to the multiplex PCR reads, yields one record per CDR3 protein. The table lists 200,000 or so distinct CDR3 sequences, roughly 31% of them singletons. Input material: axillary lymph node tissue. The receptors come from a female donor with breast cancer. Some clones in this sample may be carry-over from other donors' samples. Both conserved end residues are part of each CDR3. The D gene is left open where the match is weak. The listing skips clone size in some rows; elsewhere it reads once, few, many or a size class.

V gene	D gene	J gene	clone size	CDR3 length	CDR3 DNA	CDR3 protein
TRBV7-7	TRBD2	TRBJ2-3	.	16	TGTGCTAGCAGCAAGGGACTAGCGGGAACCACAGATACGCAGTATTTT	CASSKGLAGTTDTQYF
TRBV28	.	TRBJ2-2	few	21	TGTGCCAGCAGTTCGAGCCCGGGACAGCCTTTTTCTAGCGGGCCGGGAGGGGAGCTGTTTTTT	CASSSSPGQPFSSGPGGELFF
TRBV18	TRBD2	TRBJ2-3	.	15	TGTGCCAGCTCACCTCTCAGCGGGGGGACAGATACGCAGTATTTT	CASSPLSGGTDTQYF
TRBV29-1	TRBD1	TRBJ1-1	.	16	TGCAGCTCCCAGATGGGGACAGGGGGCAGTAGCACTGAAGCTTTCTTT	CSSQMGTGGSSTEAFF
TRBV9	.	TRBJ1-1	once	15	TGTGCCAGCAGCATACAGACAGGATGGAAGGCTGAAGCTTTCTTT	CASSIQTGWKAEAFF
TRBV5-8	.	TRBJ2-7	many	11	TGTGCCAGCATCCTGCCTTACGAGCAGTACTTC	CASILPYEQYF
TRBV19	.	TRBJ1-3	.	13	TGTGCCACCTCAGCTACTCCTGGAAACACCATATATTTT	CATSATPGNTIYF
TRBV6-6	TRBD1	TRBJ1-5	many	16	TGTGCCAGCAGTTACCGGGACAGGGATAGCAATCAGCCCCAGCATTTT	CASSYRDRDSNQPQHF
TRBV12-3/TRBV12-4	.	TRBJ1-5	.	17	TGTGCCTGCAGTCTCCTCCAAGGAAGTTATAGCAATCAGCCCCAGCATTTT	CACSLLQGSYSNQPQHF
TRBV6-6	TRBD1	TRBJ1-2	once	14	TGTGCCAGCAGAGCCCCGGGACAGAACTATGGCTACACCTTC	CASRAPGQNYGYTF
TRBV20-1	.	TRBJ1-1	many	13	TGCAGTGTCTCGGGGGCAGGGGACACTGAAGCTTTCTTT	CSVSGAGDTEAFF
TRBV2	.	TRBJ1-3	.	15	TGTGCCAGCAGTATGGAGGGTGGATCTGGAAACACCATATATTTT	CASSMEGGSGNTIYF
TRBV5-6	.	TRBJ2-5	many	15	TGTGCCAGCAGCTTGGGATGGACATTACACGAGACCCAGTACTTC	CASSLGWTLHETQYF
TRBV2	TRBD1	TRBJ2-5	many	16	TGTGCCAGCAGTGAGGGGACAGGGAGAGGTATTAGGACCCAGTACTTC	CASSEGTGRGIRTQYF
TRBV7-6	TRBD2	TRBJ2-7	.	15	TGTGCCAGCAGCTTGGGACTAGCGGGAAAGGGCGAGCAGTACTTC	CASSLGLAGKGEQYF
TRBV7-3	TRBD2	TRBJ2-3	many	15	TGTGCCAGCAGCTTGGCGGGGGGCCGGAAAGATACGCAGTATTTT	CASSLAGGRKDTQYF
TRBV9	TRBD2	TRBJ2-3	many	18	TGTGCCAGCGCCCGGGGACTAGCGGGGGGGCTGGTCTCAGATACGCAGTATTTT	CASARGLAGGLVSDTQYF
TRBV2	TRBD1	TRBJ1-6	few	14	TGTGCCAGCTATGAAGGACAGGGCAGGTCACCCCTCCACTTT	CASYEGQGRSPLHF
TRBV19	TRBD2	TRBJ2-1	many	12	TGTGCCAGCGGGGGGGTTTGGAATGAGCAGTTCTTC	CASGGVWNEQFF
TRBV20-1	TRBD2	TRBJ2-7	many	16	TGCAGTGTAGGGGCGGTCGGCGGGAGGGCCGGGTACGAGCAGTACTTC	CSVGAVGGRAGYEQYF
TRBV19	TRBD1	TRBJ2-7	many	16	TGTGCCAGTAGTCCGGGACGGACAGGGGGTGGCGACGAGCAGTACTTC	CASSPGRTGGGDEQYF
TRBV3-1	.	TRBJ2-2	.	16	TGTGCCAACAGTCCCGCCGGGACGGCTTACACCGGGGAGCTGTTTTTT	CANSPAGTAYTGELFF
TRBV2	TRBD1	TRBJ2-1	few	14	TGTGCCAGCAAGACAGGGGACCCCTACAATGAGCAGCTCTTC	CASKTGDPYNEQLF
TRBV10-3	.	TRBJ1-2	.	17	TGTGCCATCAGTGAGTCGGAGGGGGAGACCACTAACTATGGCTACACCTTC	CAISESEGETTNYGYTF
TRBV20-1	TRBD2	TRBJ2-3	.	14	TGCAGTGCTACCTCGGGACTAGCGGGTAATGAGCAGTATTTT	CSATSGLAGNEQYF
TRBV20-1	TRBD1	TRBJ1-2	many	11	TGCAGTGCAGGGACAGGCGTTGGCTACACCTTC	CSAGTGVGYTF
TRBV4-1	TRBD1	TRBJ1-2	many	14	TGCGCCAGCAGCCGATACAGGGGGAGCTATGGCTACACCTTC	CASSRYRGSYGYTF
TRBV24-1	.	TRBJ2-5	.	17	TGTGCCACCAGTGAACCCAACTCCAGCGGAGGGCAAGAGACCCAGTACTTC	CATSEPNSSGGQETQYF
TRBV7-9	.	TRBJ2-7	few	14	TGTGCCAGCAGCGCCGGGACTTTTAACTACGAGCAGTACTTC	CASSAGTFNYEQYF
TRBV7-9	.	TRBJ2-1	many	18	TGTGCCAGCAGCTTAGCGCGCCGCCAGCTATTGTCCTACAATGAGCAGTTCTTC	CASSLARRQLLSYNEQFF
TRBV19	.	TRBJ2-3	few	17	TGTGCCAGTAGTATGACCGGGGGCCAAAGCATCACAGATACGCAGTATTTT	CASSMTGGQSITDTQYF
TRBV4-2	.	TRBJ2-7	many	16	TGTGCCAGCAGCCAAGAATTGGTAGAAGGGGGCTACGAGCAGTACTTC	CASSQELVEGGYEQYF
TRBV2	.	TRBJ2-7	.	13	TGTGCCAGCAGCGGGTCGCTGAGGGGGGGGCAGTACTTC	CASSGSLRGGQYF
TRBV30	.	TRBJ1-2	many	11	TGTGCCTGGAGCTCAACTTATGGCTACACCTTC	CAWSSTYGYTF
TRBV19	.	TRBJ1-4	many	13	TGTGCCAGTAGCACAGGCGGGGATGAAAAACTGTTTTTT	CASSTGGDEKLFF
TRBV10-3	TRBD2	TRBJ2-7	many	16	TGTGCCATCAAGAAAGTGGGAGGGGTTGCGGGACACGAGCAGTACTTC	CAIKKVGGVAGHEQYF
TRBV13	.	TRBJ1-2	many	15	TGTGCCAGCAGATCAGCAGGGGAACCGGGCTATGGCTACACCTTC	CASRSAGEPGYGYTF
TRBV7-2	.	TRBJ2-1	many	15	TGTGCCAGCAGCTTAGGGGTGACACTTTACAATGAGCAGTTCTTC	CASSLGVTLYNEQFF
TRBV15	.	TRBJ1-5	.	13	TGTGCCACCAGCAAGGGGTCTAATCAGCCCCAGCATTTT	CATSKGSNQPQHF
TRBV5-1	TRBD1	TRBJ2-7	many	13	TGCGCCAGCAGCGACAGGGAAAACTACGAGCAGTACTTC	CASSDRENYEQYF
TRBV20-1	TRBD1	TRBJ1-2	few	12	TGCAGTGCTAGAGTGACAGGGTATGGCTCCACCTTC	CSARVTGYGSTF
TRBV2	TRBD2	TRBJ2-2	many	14	TGTGCCAGCAGCTTGACTAGCGGGGCCGGGGAGCTGTTTTTT	CASSLTSGAGELFF